Included here is one T cell receptor (beta chain) sequence, with context. Its antigen is not known. Going into DNA extraction, samples held roughly 0.85-11 million cryopreserved PBMC. The sample originates from a study of long-term antiretroviral therapy in people with HIV. Whole-study findings and limits: Specimens of blood were obtained during about 2004 to 2017, possibly under older ART regimens. Following ART, diversity rose but still fell short of transplant donor controls.

Researchers ran immunoSEQ v3.0 at survey level. The repertoire was sequenced with immunoSEQ multiplex PCR; TCRdb's copy has only in-frame clones and lacks some. The sample has approximately 35,000 clones, 97% seen once. The TCR originated in a man aged 30 to 45 with HIV. Sequencing used unsorted PBMCs, obtained 6.9 years after starting antiretroviral therapy.

For the CDR3, the DNA is TGTGCCAGCAGCTTAAAGAACTACGAGCAGTACTTC. This translates into CASSLKNYEQYF. The chain carries TRBV7-9 and TRBJ2-7; unclear D gene. Trimming removed 2 bases at V and 3 bases at J, with 5 bases between. The CDR3 runs 12 residues. Germline CDR1 reads SEHNR; CDR2 reads FQNEAQ (reference sequence).